A selection of T cell receptor beta chains follows, all from one sample in a study of yellow fever vaccine responses in identical twins. A single record per CDR3 protein comes from TCRdb applying MiXCR to the RT-PCR reads. The sample records about 16,000 distinct CDR3 sequences, approximately 80% being singletons. Sequencing used T cells from blood (PBMCs), unsorted or a sorted subset (not recorded which), obtained before or after yellow fever vaccination (not recorded which). The source of these receptors is a woman under 30 who received the yellow fever vaccine. The CDR3 runs from the conserved cysteine through the conserved F or W. Fields, in order: clone size, V gene, D gene, CDR3 length, J gene, CDR3 protein, CDR3 DNA. D genes are given only for firm matches. Clone size, where shown, is once, few, many, or a class for clones that have expanded.

-,TRBV25-1,-,15,TRBJ2-3,CAADSGSQRPDTQYF,TGTGCCGCAGATTCCGGGTCCCAGCGGCCAGATACGCAGTATTTT
-,TRBV11-2,-,12,TRBJ2-1,CASSSDERKQFF,TGTGCCAGCAGCTCGGACGAGAGGAAGCAGTTCTTC
-,TRBV29-1,-,12,TRBJ2-7,CSVEGPVYEQYF,TGCAGCGTTGAAGGACCAGTTTACGAGCAGTACTTC
-,TRBV6-5,-,14,TRBJ2-7,CASSYSVLSYEQYF,TGTGCCAGCAGTTACTCGGTCCTCTCCTACGAGCAGTACTTC
-,TRBV11-2,TRBD1,15,TRBJ2-7,CASSLISGGRDEQYF,TGTGCCAGCAGCTTAATTTCAGGGGGACGGGACGAGCAGTACTTC
-,TRBV5-6,TRBD1,13,TRBJ2-7,CASRQGYGYEQYF,TGTGCCAGCCGACAGGGGTATGGGTACGAGCAGTACTTC
-,TRBV7-6,TRBD2,17,TRBJ2-2,CASSLRTSGRGTGELFF,TGTGCTAGCAGCTTAAGGACTAGCGGGAGAGGGACCGGGGAGCTGTTTTTT
-,TRBV11-2,-,15,TRBJ2-7,CASSSLGGAGSEQYF,TGTGCCAGCAGCTCCCTGGGGGGGGCGGGTAGCGAGCAGTACTTC
-,TRBV11-1,-,13,TRBJ2-5,CASSYILAETQYF,TGTGCCAGCAGCTACATCCTAGCAGAGACCCAGTACTTC
-,TRBV19,-,15,TRBJ2-1,CASSQGLRWENEQFF,TGTGCCAGTAGCCAGGGGCTGAGGTGGGAAAATGAGCAGTTCTTC
once,TRBV29-1,TRBD1,16,TRBJ2-5,CSVGSGQGWVQETQYF,TGCAGCGTTGGATCGGGACAGGGATGGGTCCAAGAGACCCAGTACTTC
-,TRBV7-9,TRBD2,15,TRBJ2-3,CASSTPTSGTDTQYF,TGTGCCAGCAGCACACCGACTAGCGGCACAGATACGCAGTATTTT
few,TRBV7-8,-,14,TRBJ2-1,CASSLDPTYNEQFF,TGTGCCAGCAGCTTAGACCCCACCTACAATGAGCAGTTCTTC
-,TRBV7-1,TRBD2,17,TRBJ2-3,CASRGGSSGGSTDTQYF,TGTGCCAGCCGGGGGGGATCTAGCGGGGGTAGCACAGATACGCAGTATTTT
few,TRBV5-4,-,15,TRBJ1-1,CASSFYGPGGTEAFF,TGTGCCAGCAGCTTCTATGGTCCCGGTGGGACTGAAGCTTTCTTT
-,TRBV11-3,-,13,TRBJ1-1,CASSLGVGTEAFF,TGTGCCAGCAGCTTAGGGGTTGGGACAGAAGCTTTCTTT
-,TRBV7-9,TRBD2,14,TRBJ2-7,CASSLAGLVYEQYF,TGTGCCAGCAGCTTAGCGGGACTAGTTTACGAGCAGTACTTC
-,TRBV29-1,TRBD2,13,TRBJ2-7,CSVRLAASYEQYF,TGCAGCGTTCGGCTAGCGGCTTCCTACGAGCAGTACTTC
-,TRBV11-2,-,16,TRBJ1-6,CASSRQSRVYNSPLHF,TGTGCCAGCAGCCGACAGTCTAGGGTCTATAATTCACCCCTCCACTTT
-,TRBV5-1,TRBD2,16,TRBJ2-7,CASRITSGGNGYEQYF,TGCGCCAGCAGGATCACTAGCGGGGGAAATGGCTACGAGCAGTACTTC
-,TRBV3-1,-,13,TRBJ2-7,CASSQDAHREQYF,TGTGCCAGCAGCCAAGATGCCCACCGCGAGCAGTACTTC
few,TRBV11-3,-,14,TRBJ1-4,CASSTTGTREKLFF,TGTGCCAGCAGCACTACCGGGACGAGAGAAAAACTGTTTTTT
few,TRBV4-1,-,14,TRBJ1-1,CASSQDGRAAGAFF,TGCGCCAGCAGCCAAGATGGGAGGGCCGCGGGAGCTTTCTTT
once,TRBV12-5,-,18,TRBJ2-2,CASGLDRPQGGGTGELFF,TGTGCTAGTGGTTTGGACCGCCCTCAAGGGGGAGGCACCGGGGAGCTGTTTTTT
-,TRBV5-1,-,15,TRBJ2-7,CASSSARSEVYEQYF,TGCGCCAGCAGCTCCGCGCGTAGCGAGGTATACGAGCAGTACTTC
-,TRBV18,-,13,TRBJ2-1,CASSPEGYNEQFF,TGTGCCAGCTCACCAGAGGGCTACAATGAGCAGTTCTTC
once,TRBV5-4,-,14,TRBJ2-3,CASSFGQRTDTQYF,TGTGCCAGCAGCTTCGGACAACGCACAGATACGCAGTATTTT
-,TRBV28,-,14,TRBJ2-7,CASSFFLQYYEQYF,TGTGCCAGCAGTTTTTTTCTACAGTACTACGAGCAGTACTTC
-,TRBV11-3,TRBD2,16,TRBJ2-2,CASSLVASGNTGELFF,TGTGCCAGCAGCTTAGTGGCTAGCGGAAACACCGGGGAGCTGTTTTTT
-,TRBV7-9,-,12,TRBJ2-7,CASSMDRIEQYF,TGTGCCAGCAGCATGGACAGAATCGAGCAGTACTTC
-,TRBV6-1,-,12,TRBJ2-3,CASRSATDTQYF,TGTGCCAGCAGATCAGCAACAGATACGCAGTATTTT
-,TRBV29-1,-,11,TRBJ2-1,CSVETYNEQFF,TGCAGCGTTGAAACTTACAATGAGCAGTTCTTC
-,TRBV6-1,TRBD1,14,TRBJ1-1,CASRGRGLGTEAFF,TGTGCCAGCAGAGGCAGGGGGCTCGGGACTGAAGCTTTCTTT
-,TRBV7-6,TRBD2,15,TRBJ2-5,CASSLGEAGVGTQYF,TGTGCCAGCAGCTTAGGAGAAGCGGGAGTTGGGACCCAGTACTTC
-,TRBV10-1,-,11,TRBJ2-7,CASSGAYEQYF,TGCGCCAGCAGCGGAGCCTACGAGCAGTACTTC
-,TRBV11-1,TRBD1,15,TRBJ1-2,CASSRTGQGAGGYTF,TGTGCCAGCAGCCGAACGGGACAGGGGGCTGGTGGCTACACCTTC
-,TRBV11-1,-,16,TRBJ2-3,CASSWDREPSTDTQYF,TGTGCCAGCAGCTGGGACCGGGAGCCCAGCACAGATACGCAGTATTTT
-,TRBV5-1,-,14,TRBJ2-7,CASNSGTGSYEQYF,TGCGCCAGCAACTCGGGCACAGGATCCTACGAGCAGTACTTC
-,TRBV23-1,-,17,TRBJ1-5,CASSQYRGTYSNQPQHF,TGCGCCAGCAGTCAATATAGGGGAACTTATAGCAATCAGCCCCAGCATTTT
-,TRBV4-1,-,13,TRBJ2-1,CASSQVESNEQFF,TGCGCCAGCAGCCAAGTGGAATCCAATGAGCAGTTCTTC
once,TRBV28,-,13,TRBJ2-7,CASTTIQAYEQYF,TGTGCCAGCACAACAATACAGGCGTACGAGCAGTACTTC